The clone carrying this T cell receptor (beta chain) was seen repeatedly, ten times or more. This entry comes from a study of low-dose radiotherapy and immunotherapy resistance in tumors. About the study: Doses of 0.5 Gy per fraction every 2 weeks, totaling 6.5 Gy, went to Cohort 1.

The CDR3 consists of 13 residues. The V gene end was trimmed by 8 bases and the J gene end by 6 bases; junction bases not matched to a gene: 10. Both TCRalpha and TCRbeta chains were reverse transcribed with V-gene-specific primers. The PCR that amplified TCRs ran for around 20 cycles, relying on a constant-region primer and a V-primer adapter. TCRdb called the reads again in MiXCR, with one record for every CDR3 protein. Of tens of thousands of distinct CDR3 sequences in the sample, more than 8.5% were seen once. The time point was: before trial treatment. Donors received nivolumab, ipilimumab, aspirin, low-dose cyclophosphamide and low-dose radiotherapy.

The sample here was PBMCs, taken before treatment. The V gene is TRBV12-3 or TRBV12-4, the J gene TRBJ2-7; 7 bases map to TRBD2. This receptor was obtained from a male donor with prostate cancer. CDR3 loop: CASGTTSPTEQYF. The CDR3 DNA follows: TGTGCCAGCGGAACGACTAGCCCGACCGAGCAGTACTTC.